This T cell receptor beta chain was sequenced in a study of memory CD4+ T cells and cytomegalovirus serostatus. The CDR3 consists of 16 residues. With 5 bases clipped from V and 4 bases from J, the junction kept 6 bases outside the gene matches. Germline assignment: CDR1 SEHNR and CDR2 FQNEAQ (reference sequence). Assay used: immunoSEQ multiplex PCR; TCRdb lists only in-frame clones, some missing. Of over 65,000 clones listed, approximately 80% were seen once; the top ten hold roughly 0.8%. Single viable CD3+CD4+CD8-CD45RO+ cells were sorted as the memory CD4+ T cells. The V call is TRBV7-9, the J call TRBJ2-3; TRBD2 aligns across 13 bases. The sequenced sample consisted of memory CD4+ T cells from blood. This receptor was identified in an adult in good health and CMV-seronegative. DNA for the CDR3: TGTGCCAGCAGCGGTACTAGCGGGGGGGGGTCAGATACGCAGTATTTT. Translation: CASSGTSGGGSDTQYF.